The T cell receptor (beta chain) under discussion was sequenced for a study of CD8 T cells in Susac syndrome (dated by TCRdb to the late 2010s). Concerning the study at large: Among the Susac syndrome patients who were sequenced, clinically active disease was present in 5 or 6 and clinical remission was observed in 8 or 9. At the time of blood withdrawal, Susac syndrome patients were either therapy-naive, taking corticosteroids (with some also receiving IVIg), or on IVIg alone. The study used repertoire sequencing to test whether antigen drove CD8+ T cell activation and differentiation in Susac syndrome.

Peripheral blood CD8+ and CD4+ T cells from healthy donors, Susac syndrome patients and multiple sclerosis patients were profiled by high-throughput TCR beta sequencing. The Susac syndrome patients fulfilled recently defined diagnostic criteria for either definite or probable disease. CD8+ TEMRA cells were enriched by FACS, while bulk CD8+ and CD4+ T cells were purified by magnetic negative isolation. Blood was collected in EDTA tubes and processed within 24 hours, with PBMCs isolated through density gradient centrifugation. PBMCs destined for TCR sequencing were cryopreserved in liquid nitrogen and later thawed in a 37 °C water bath. A purity of at least 90% was achieved for sorted or isolated CD4+, CD8+ and CD8+ TEMRA cells. As concerns this clonotype: Which antigen it targets is not known. No qualities accompany the bases; no much larger clone lies one base away.

Overall study results and their limits: The CD4+ T cell repertoire of patients with Susac syndrome showed no detectable clonal expansion. The number of individuals in the TCR sequencing and HLA analysis was recognized as being relatively small.

RNA was extracted with the RNeasy kit and about 0.45 to 1 ug was reverse transcribed using random hexamers. The immunoSEQ multiplex PCR assay, which covers 54 Vbeta and 13 Jbeta segments, was used to amplify TCR beta CDR3 regions. Bias from PCR amplification was corrected by using a synthetic template baseline for primer optimization and for computational correction. In the original analysis: Only productive sequences were kept, with reads annotated to V, D and J genes according to IMGT and analyzed in immunoSEQ Analyzer. Clonality was calculated as one minus the Shannon entropy normalized by log2 of the number of productive unique sequences. For each patient and control, public and private clones were evaluated within the 100 most prevalent clones. Clones were defined as Susac-specific when absent from the healthy and MS cohorts, from over 950 published viral clones and from other ImmuneACCESS disease sequences. The public reads were reanalyzed by TCRdb: fastp trimming at Q25, MiXCR alignment, in-frame beta chains only. Rows merge per CDR3 protein into single entries with the most common DNA and genes. What appears here as the V and J calls and clone size reflects TCRdb's work, not the paper's. Recorded for this sample are approximately 190,000 distinct CDR3 sequences; under 97% of them occurred a single time. The biggest ten clones account for roughly 0.098% of the sample.

The germline V gene (reference sequence) supplies CDR1 LGHDT and CDR2 YNNKEL. The CDR3 has 15 amino acids, counting the end cysteine and phenylalanine. Kept here is only the CDR3 DNA, which spans 45 bases and is read in frame from base 1. Between the V and J ends, shortened by 5 bases and 4 bases respectively, the junction contains 14 bases. The chain is made from TRBV3-1 and TRBJ2-2; a weak D assignment points to TRBD1 (5 bases agree). The receptor was derived from a human donor with Susac syndrome. What was sequenced was CD4+ T cells from PBMCs. The CDR3 region: CASSFPVGATGELFF. The DNA reads as follows: TGTGCCAGCAGCTTTCCCGTAGGGGCCACCGGGGAGCTGTTTTTT.